This TCR beta chain was recovered during a study of cytomegalovirus exposure and HLA in healthy donors (dated by TCRdb to 2016 to 2017). The study in broad terms: In an earlier analysis of some 610 of the donors, 250 to 300 Gb of sequence data and 95 million to 130 million unique TCR beta sequences from roughly 180 million T cells were reported. An early release that covered about 600 HLA-typed donors contained about 290 gigabases of sequencing data and some 87 million unique TCR sequences. Of the 300 to 450 genotyped donors, roughly 76% were placed in the genetic ancestry cluster associated with self-reported Caucasian donors. The study was designed to test whether signatures of past pathogen exposure could be identified by cataloging public T cell receptors. The study profiled the T cell repertoires of hundreds of subjects by immunosequencing and related them to cytomegalovirus serostatus. Along with the approximately 700-subject first cohort, a separate validation cohort of over 90 different subjects was used. To predict cytomegalovirus infection status, the study brought together high-throughput TCR immunosequencing, statistical association of individual TCRs with disease status, and machine learning. A later analysis re-examined previously published TCR beta repertoires from 600 to 700 donors and added high-resolution HLA genotyping to investigate patterns of TCR occurrence. Rather than using new phenotypic data, the later analysis identified candidate immune exposures from TCR beta sequences and from how often those sequences occurred across donors. An earlier analysis of around 580 of the donors used high-throughput TCR beta sequencing to judge whether each TCR beta V gene segment behaved as functional or pseudogenic. Donor age, sex, ethnicity and CMV serostatus were compiled together with the repertoire data. A later genetic analysis used genome-wide SNP genotypes for about 55% of the 666 donors, treating that subset as a discovery cohort. Every discovery cohort repertoire had been produced on one sequencing platform. HLA typing included class I and class II loci at four-digit resolution. Typing coverage differed by locus: A, B, C, DRB1 and DQB1 were typed in roughly 620-640 donors, DQA1 in about 550, DPA1 in 600 to 610, and DPB1 in 472. Several DR-DQ haplotypes were handled as single units for association and clustering because linkage in the cohort was strong. Among a few hundred genotyped donors of the cohort, an average of approximately 240,000 unique TCR beta nucleotide sequences were sequenced per donor, about a sixth of them non-productive.

A remark on this clone: This receptor's antigen is unknown. No base quality values were provided; no much bigger clone lies one nucleotide off.

V is clipped by 6 bases and J by 6 bases, and the sequence between their germline boundaries is 12 bases long. Counted from cysteine to phenylalanine, this CDR3 has 13 amino acids. Solely the CDR3 DNA is kept, with 39 bases framed from the first base. Sequences MNHNS (CDR1) and SASEGT (CDR2) are obtained from the germline V gene. The library was prepared using the immunoSEQ multiplex PCR assay. For the multiplex PCR, a mixture combining 60 forward primers for TCR Vbeta segments and 13 reverse primers for TCR Jbeta segments was used. Amplification of the CDR3 region of rearranged TCR beta genes was performed with a multiplex PCR assay on genomic DNA. The amplified TCR beta libraries were sequenced on the Illumina HiSeq System as 87-base-pair reads. On the authors' methods: In a later analysis, 77 million or so unique TCR beta chains were counted across the roughly 610 repertoires, and approximately 9.9 million of these chains were shared by at least two donors. To remove PCR and sequencing errors, raw reads were error-corrected and collapsed into unique sequences using a nearest-neighbor algorithm that merged closely related sequences. V, D and J gene segments were assigned by aligning CDR3 sequences to IMGT reference sequences. For a sequence to be retained, a match of at least six nucleotides to both a V gene segment and a J gene segment was required. Rearrangements were classified as productive when the CDR3 lacked stop codons and remained in frame with V and J, and all other rearrangements were classified as non-productive. CDR3 was defined by IMGT convention, running from the second conserved V-encoded cysteine to the conserved J-encoded phenylalanine. Sequences without an unambiguous match to a single V gene segment were excluded from the earlier analysis of over 500 of the donors. In an earlier analysis of around 590 of the donors, a V segment was called functional when productive rearrangements were above 56.7%, and segregating when the standard deviation between donors exceeded 5%. A statistical classification framework was developed to diagnose cytomegalovirus status using the catalog of TCR beta chain sequences. V and J gene assignment, in a later analysis, came from comparing TCR nucleotide sequences with IMGT/GENE-DB human TR gene sequences. A later analysis assigned CDR3 sequences and most-parsimonious VDJ recombination scenarios with the TCRdist pipeline. In a later analysis, every TCR beta chain was defined by the combination of its CDR3 amino acid sequence and its V-gene family, and reads without a unique V-gene family were dropped. In a later analysis, 550 to 650 highly shared, low-generation-probability nucleotide sequences were removed to address suspected cross-contamination and a sequencing artifact. In a later analysis, a clonal expansion index was calculated for each public chain from normalized within-repertoire ranks of inferred template counts. In a later analysis, generation probabilities were computed with a VDJ recombination model fitted to out-of-frame rearrangements, and the resulting probabilities were checked against IGoR. In a later analysis, TCR-TCR, TCR-HLA and TCR-CMV co-occurrence was scored with hypergeometric tests, and a repertoire-size bias correction was applied to TCR pairs. A later analysis estimated false discovery rates by permuting HLA or CMV assignments 20 times. In a later analysis, co-occurring TCRs were grouped using DBSCAN, and TCRdist sequence similarity was added for clustering within HLA-allele-positive subsets. Co-occurrence clustering excluded repertoires with fewer than 30,000 or more than 120,000 public chains, plus five with anomalous nucleotide sharing. This immuneACCESS table, as held by TCRdb, lists in-frame sequences with V and J called but not all clones. Of the missing ones, under half trace to an unresolved V gene in checked studies; the others have no known cause. V, J and clone size are those of that table, while D and trimming were read from the DNA. The sample contains some 140,000 clones, 60% to 85% of them found a single time. The ten largest make up roughly 4% of the sample.

General conclusions and limits of the study: The study listed around 160 TCR beta chains as associated with cytomegalovirus. An earlier analysis of around 600 of the donors showed that most TCR beta V segments appeared in productive rearrangements either about 87% or about 30% of the time, which broadly matched IMGT annotations. Most CMV-associated TCR beta chains appeared to be HLA-restricted in a later analysis, and the HLA associations seemed to be driven largely by CMV exposure. According to a later analysis, parvovirus B19, influenza, CMV and Epstein-Barr virus appeared linked to several top co-occurrence clusters. According to a later analysis, TCR association rates differed among HLA loci, with DRB1 alleles showing the most associated TCRs and HLA-C alleles showing the fewest. The authors suggested that the approach could potentially be extended to other disease states and immunological phenotypes. While some public TCRs were present in many individuals, most TCR sequences turned up only very rarely across donors. The presence/absence analyses assumed that sequencing depth was roughly uniform across donors, and that assumption may not be true. CMV serostatus was the only immune exposure information available for the cohort. A later analysis found that HLA-associated TCR beta chains were more clonally expanded and had lower generation probabilities than equally common non-associated chains. Strong co-occurrence of HLA alleles, especially DR and DQ, made assigning TCR associations to individual alleles difficult. The cohort was sequenced for TCR beta chains only, and without alpha or paired-chain data the features that could be detected were limited. The classifier was reported to diagnose cytomegalovirus status with high specificity and sensitivity in both the original cohort and the validation cohort. Some IMGT-functional V segments, including TRBV6-2 and TRBV6-3, could not be told apart with the 87-base-pair reads, so those segments were excluded. Specific HLA alleles were associated with 18,000 or so TCR beta sequences at a false discovery rate of 0.05 in a later analysis. A further reported finding was that TCR beta sequences accurately predicted the HLA-A and HLA-B alleles for most subjects in the first cohort. A later genetic analysis associated a missense DCLRE1C variant with V-gene and J-gene trimming of TCR beta chains, and an independent cohort replicated the association. Because HLA typing was unavailable for some donors at each locus, only the typed subset was used in association tests. The earlier analysis of 587 of the donors excluded some 15 rarely observed V segments, including chromosome 9 orphons, because counts were too low. Compared with the approximately 700-donor mean, donors in an Asian-associated ancestry cluster had fewer N-insertions in productive TCRs, according to a later genetic analysis. A cluster of highly shared sequence variants was judged likely to represent a technical artifact of the sequencing pipeline. Correlated functional status among segregating V segments might be attributable to linkage disequilibrium, but an unknown experimental factor could not be ruled out. A few of the identified cytomegalovirus-associated TCR beta chains were confirmed in vitro to be specific for cytomegalovirus antigens.

In total, just over 650 healthy bone marrow donors made up the cohort. Cohort members were all nominally healthy when sampled, although unrecorded immune exposures were likely present. The donor was CMV seronegative and belonged to the group of 350 or so seronegative cohort members. A peripheral blood sample was collected from each donor, and TCR beta sequencing was performed on peripheral blood mononuclear cells. Genomic DNA extraction from the blood cell samples was performed with the Qiagen DNeasy Blood Extraction Kit. This clonotype originated in a woman between 40 and 55 years old in good health and CMV-seronegative. Sequenced: PBMCs. The receptor chain draws on TRBV6-1 and TRBJ2-1; TRBD1 is a possible D gene, resting on 5 matching bases. The DNA is TGTGCCAGCAGCACGACAGTTACCAATGAGCAGTTCTTC. Its protein is CASSTTVTNEQFF.